The 4 T cell receptor beta chains below come from one sample, sequenced in a study of tissue T cells after allogeneic stem cell transplantation. Assay: immunoSEQ multiplex PCR; the TCRdb copy retains only in-frame clones and omits some. The sample gives tens of thousands of clones, 60% to 80% of which show up once; approximately 0.41% is in the top ten. Sequencing used blood. These receptors all come from a female BALB/c mouse in good health. The strain is characterized by the MHC haplotype H2-d.

This clone was seen a handful of times. Gene labels here are mouse ones. The sequence runs out 1 residue before the end of the CDR3; the remainder is reconstructed from the germline J gene. V and J are TRBV1 and TRBJ1-3; no firm D call. From germline, CDR1 is NSQYPW and CDR2 LRSPGD (reference sequence). The ends were cut back, 0 bases at V and 3 bases at J, with 3 bases in the middle. The CDR3 covers 13 residues. CDR3 DNA (partial): TGCACCTGCAGTGCAGAAGGTGGAAATACGCTCTAT. Translation gives CTCSAEGGNTLY. The entire CDR3 protein is CTCSAEGGNTLYF.

In regard to this clone: These gene names are mouse names. Read sequence stops 1 residue before the CDR3 end, and the germline J gene provides the missing end. The same CDR3 also results from other DNA sequences found in this sample. The rearrangement joins TRBV19 to TRBJ2-2; 8 bases fit TRBD2. The length of the CDR3 is 14 residues. Losses at the gene ends were 7 bases for V and 2 bases for J; bases not matched to a gene: 4. Germline loops: CDR1 FNHDT, CDR2 SITEND (reference sequence). The covered CDR3 bases are TGTGCCAGCGGGGGGGCGGGGAACACCGGGCAGCTCTAC. This gives the protein CASGGAGNTGQLY. The full CDR3 reads CASGGAGNTGQLYF.

Details on this clone: The listed genes are named as in mouse. Sequencing ends 1 residue short of the CDR3 end; the germline J gene provides the rest. This chain joins TRBV1 and TRBJ2-4; a possible D gene is TRBD1 (5 bases). Germline values: CDR1 NSQYPW, CDR2 LRSPGD (reference sequence). There are 13 residues in the CDR3. V was cut by 4 bases and J by 0 bases, with 5 bases left in between. The part of the CDR3 DNA that was read is TGCACCTGCAGTGAGGGGAGTCAAAACACCTTGTAC. As protein: CTCSEGSQNTLY. The complete CDR3 sequence is CTCSEGSQNTLYF.

A note on this clone: The germline and genes are mouse ones. The CDR3 is cut off 1 residue early in the read; its end comes from the germline J gene. The chain links TRBV19 to TRBJ1-1; possible D gene TRBD1, 6 bases. Deletions cut 4 bases from V and 1 base from J, with 11 bases between. Germline V gene lookup returns CDR1 FNHDT and CDR2 SITEND (reference sequence). This CDR3 region has 14 residues. CDR3 DNA, as far as it was read: TGTGCCAGCAGTCACAGGGTGAGGAACACAGAAGTCTTC. It translates to CASSHRVRNTEVF. The CDR3 in its entirety is CASSHRVRNTEVFF.